The 27 T cell receptor beta chains in this list originate from one sample, sequenced in a study of Ad26.COV2.S vaccination and SARS-CoV-2 variants. Treatment defined: 19 received Ad26.COV2.S at low or high dose, single or two shots; 5 received placebo; per-sample allocation not given. Sampling happened 63 days after the first vaccine or placebo injection. TCRdb's copy holds only in-frame clones and misses some; the assay was immunoSEQ multiplex PCR. In the table there are around 250,000 clones, 80% to 90% of which are singletons. Here the sequenced sample was peripheral blood, taken in a trial of Ad26.COV2.S vaccine versus placebo. All receptors derive from a person between 18 and 60 years old who received the Ad26.COV2.S COVID-19 vaccine or a placebo.

The gene calls are TRBV4-2 and TRBJ2-2; D not resolved. Per the germline V gene, CDR1 is LGHNA and CDR2 is YNFKEQ. V dropped 2 bases and J dropped 0 bases, with 7 bases sitting between them. This CDR3 is 15 amino acids long. In nucleotides, the CDR3 is TGTGCCAGCAGCCAATATATCTCGAACACCGGGGAGCTGTTTTTT. Amino acid sequence: CASSQYISNTGELFF.

This clone was observed a handful of times. The CDR3 here is CASLPGGTENTEAFF. The DNA of the CDR3 is TGTGCCAGCTTACCGGGCGGGACGGAGAACACTGAAGCTTTCTTT. The chain has TRBV7-9 and TRBJ1-1; D is possibly TRBD1 (5 bases). Germline lookup yields CDR1 SEHNR and CDR2 FQNEAQ (reference sequence). The length of the CDR3 is 15 residues. The V end lost 8 bases, the J end lost 1 base, and 17 bases lay between the germline ends.

The chain employs TRBV29-1 and TRBJ1-2; D is undetermined. In germline, CDR1 is SQVTM, CDR2 ANQGSEA. The V gene lost 3 bases and the J gene lost 7 bases, with 21 bases spanning the gap. This CDR3 region has 15 residues. The CDR3 sequence is CSVEAAAEGVRGYTF. CDR3 sequence (DNA): TGCAGCGTTGAGGCCGCGGCTGAGGGAGTTCGTGGCTACACCTTC.

The chain has TRBV7-9 and TRBJ2-3, with 7 bases that match TRBD2. The germline gives CDR1 SEHNR, CDR2 FQNEAQ (reference sequence). This CDR3 has 15 residues. With 1 base clipped from V and 3 bases from J, the junction kept 4 bases outside the gene matches. The DNA of the CDR3 is TGTGCCAGCAGCTTAGGGCGGGGGTATACAGATACGCAGTATTTT. Protein product: CASSLGRGYTDTQYF.

The chain is built from TRBV12-3 or TRBV12-4 and TRBJ2-3; D is undetermined. This CDR3 comprises 11 residues. Trimming took 1 base from V and 8 from J, leaving 4 bases between them. Here the CDR3 reads CASSLVGTQYF. Written as DNA, the CDR3 is TGTGCCAGCAGTTTAGTGGGTACGCAGTATTTT.

This chain's CDR3 is CASSLVGMVNEQFF. In DNA form, the CDR3 reads TGTGCCAGCAGCTTAGTGGGGATGGTTAATGAGCAGTTCTTC. The J gene is TRBJ2-1, the V gene TRBV7-8; D uncertain. V gave up 1 base and J gave up 7 bases, with 11 bases separating them. Germline lookup yields CDR1 SGHVS and CDR2 FQNEAQ. This CDR3 is built from 14 residues.

This chain uses TRBV5-8 with TRBJ1-1; no definite D call. Trimming removed 4 bases at V and 3 bases at J, with 19 bases between. Germline V lookup: CDR1 SGHTS, CDR2 YDEGEE. CDR3 length: 16 residues. CDR3 sequence reads: CASSRERRVLDTEAFF. Written as DNA, the CDR3 is TGTGCCAGCAGCCGCGAGCGTCGGGTTCTGGACACTGAAGCTTTCTTT.

The rearrangement links TRBV2 to TRBJ2-1, with unresolved D. V was pared by 9 bases and J by 4 bases, with 7 bases between. The CDR3 spans 11 residues. Germline V gene lookup returns CDR1 SNHLY and CDR2 FYNNEI. The CDR3 DNA reads as TGTGCCAGTATCTATTACAATGAGCAGTTCTTC. Translating it yields CASIYYNEQFF.

The J gene is TRBJ1-2, the V gene TRBV28, with D uncertain. The germline V gene encodes CDR1 MDHEN and CDR2 SYDVKM. CDR3 size: 12 residues. Trimming stripped 1 base from V and 8 bases from J, with 8 bases between. CDR3 bases: TGTGCCAGCAGTTTATCGGACCTCGGCTACACCTTC. It specifies CASSLSDLGYTF.

This chain uses TRBV12-5 with TRBJ2-1; the match to TRBD2 covers 11 bases. Per the germline V gene, CDR1 is LGHNT and CDR2 is FRNRAP. This CDR3 contains 17 residues. With 0 bases clipped from V and 8 bases from J, the junction kept 9 bases outside the gene matches. CDR3 nucleotides: TGTGCTAGTGGTTTGGTACAGGGTAGCGGGAGGGGGCATGAGCAGTTCTTC. Protein sequence: CASGLVQGSGRGHEQFF.

J is TRBJ2-3 and V is TRBV25-1; 7 bases agree with TRBD2. Germline loops: CDR1 MGHDK, CDR2 SYGVNS. This CDR3 spans 12 amino acids. The V gene end was trimmed by 4 bases and the J gene end by 11 bases; junction bases not matched to a gene: 6. CDR3 nucleotides: TGTGCCAGCAGTGCTACTAGCGCGGGGCAGTATTTT. Translating it yields CASSATSAGQYF.

The chain couples TRBV4-1 to TRBJ2-3; 10 bases are a match to TRBD2. The junction had 9 bases not matched to a gene; V was cut back by 3 bases and J by 0 bases. Germline-derived CDR1 and CDR2 are MGHRA and YSYEKL. The CDR3 sequence is 18 residues long. Here the CDR3 reads CASSQKAGGQPSTDTQYF. Written as DNA, the CDR3 is TGCGCCAGCAGCCAGAAAGCGGGGGGGCAACCTAGCACAGATACGCAGTATTTT.

This rearrangement joins TRBV7-2 to TRBJ2-5, with 10 bases that match TRBD2. Germline V gene data show CDR1 as SGHTA and CDR2 as FQGNSA. With V trimmed by 1 base and J by 5 bases, 10 bases remained unmatched. The CDR3 covers 17 residues. In DNA form, the CDR3 reads TGTGCCAGCAGCTTAGTGAGCGGGGGGGCAAATAGGGAGACCCAGTACTTC. This codes for CASSLVSGGANRETQYF.

The chain has TRBV7-6 and TRBJ2-5, with no clear D. Germline V gene sequence: CDR1 SGHVS, CDR2 FNYEAQ. The V gene lost 3 bases and the J gene lost 1 base, with 3 bases spanning the gap. The CDR3 has 12 amino acids. CDR3 nucleotide sequence: TGTGCCAGCAGCTTCTCCCAAGAGACCCAGTACTTC. Amino acid sequence: CASSFSQETQYF.

Notes on this clone: Other DNA sequences in the same sample also yield this CDR3. V and J are TRBV9 and TRBJ2-5, with 12 positions matching TRBD2. Germline V gene data show CDR1 as SGDLS and CDR2 as YYNGEE. Unmatched junction bases numbered 2, after V lost 0 bases and J lost 2 bases. The CDR3 length is 16 residues. CDR3 DNA: TGTGCCAGCAGCGTAGCGACTAGCGGGGGTCAAGAGACCCAGTACTTC. Translated, it gives CASSVATSGGQETQYF.

This clone appeared a few times. The chain carries TRBV6-2 or TRBV6-3 and TRBJ1-1, with D perhaps TRBD1 (5 bases). CDR1 and CDR2 from the germline V gene are MNHEY and SVGEGT. V lost 0 bases and J lost 1, with 9 bases in between. This CDR3 is built from 15 residues. The CDR3: CASSYSGAANTEAFF. In nucleotides, the CDR3 is TGTGCCAGCAGTTACTCTGGGGCGGCGAACACTGAAGCTTTCTTT.

This chain joins TRBV25-1 and TRBJ2-3; 8 bases align to TRBD2. This CDR3 is built from 14 residues. CDR1 is MGHDK, CDR2 SYGVNS, per germline. Losses at the gene ends were 6 bases for V and 6 bases for J; bases not matched to a gene: 8. The CDR3 coding sequence is TGTGCCAGCAGCGCCTATAGCGGGACCGATACGCAGTATTTT. Its translation is CASSAYSGTDTQYF.

There are a few counts of this clone. V gene TRBV2 combines with J gene TRBJ2-1, with D maybe TRBD2 (6 bases). The germline V gene has CDR1 SNHLY and CDR2 FYNNEI. The CDR3 is 15 amino acids. Trimming shortened V by 7 bases and J by 4 bases, and 17 bases separated the two germline ends. CDR3 in amino acids: CASTGESLLYNEQFF. CDR3 coding DNA: TGTGCCAGCACGGGGGAATCGCTCCTTTACAATGAGCAGTTCTTC.

This clone was detected once. This CDR3 is CASSESGGVGGYTF. DNA of the CDR3: TGTGCCAGCAGTGAAAGTGGAGGGGTTGGCGGCTACACCTTC. This chain joins TRBV2 and TRBJ1-2, with D perhaps TRBD1 (5 bases). V was trimmed by 2 bases and J by 8 bases, leaving 15 bases between them. Per the germline V gene, CDR1 is SNHLY and CDR2 is FYNNEI. The CDR3 is 14 residues long.

The chain couples TRBV6-1 to TRBJ1-5; no clear D gene. V gave up 1 base and J gave up 3 bases, with 7 bases separating them. Germline CDR1 is MNHNS and CDR2 is SASEGT. The CDR3 is made up of 14 amino acids. The CDR3 region is CASSEGKLNQPQHF. The CDR3 DNA follows: TGTGCCAGCAGTGAAGGGAAACTCAATCAGCCCCAGCATTTT.

The V gene is TRBV19, the J gene TRBJ1-2; D ambiguous. V was cut by 7 bases and J by 1 base, with 10 bases left in between. This CDR3 is built from 13 residues. Per the germline V gene, CDR1 is LNHDA and CDR2 is SQIVND (reference sequence). CDR3 protein: CASTRTFNYGYTF. The CDR3 DNA follows: TGTGCCAGTACTCGGACGTTTAACTATGGCTACACCTTC.

The rearrangement joins TRBV3-1 (or the pseudogene TRBV3-2) to TRBJ2-1; 9 positions agree with TRBD2. Unmatched junction bases numbered 5, after V lost 4 bases and J lost 4 bases. Per the germline V gene, CDR1 is LGHDT and CDR2 is YNNKEL (reference sequence). The CDR3 covers 15 residues. The CDR3 coding sequence is TGTGCCAGCAGCCTTGAAGCGGGAGGTTACAATGAGCAGTTCTTC. This translates into CASSLEAGGYNEQFF.

CDR3 residues: CSASRGGGRVGEQFF. The CDR3, as DNA: TGCAGTGCTAGTAGGGGTGGCGGGAGGGTCGGTGAGCAGTTCTTC. The V and J genes are TRBV20-1 and TRBJ2-1; 9 bases are shared with TRBD2. There are 15 residues in the CDR3. Germline V CDR1 and CDR2: DFQATT, SNEGSKA (reference sequence). J gave up 9 bases and V 3 bases, and 12 bases lay outside the gene matches.

This rearrangement joins TRBV5-1 to TRBJ1-2; 7 bases map to TRBD1. V was clipped by 0 bases and J by 4 bases; unmatched bases: 6. Per the germline V gene, CDR1 is SGHRS and CDR2 is YFSETQ. This CDR3 has 15 residues. Here the CDR3 DNA reads TGCGCCAGCAGCTTGGCCTTAGGGACAGTCTATGGCTACACCTTC. Translated, it gives CASSLALGTVYGYTF.

The V and J genes are TRBV7-8 and TRBJ1-3; no clear D. This CDR3 has 16 amino acids. Looked up from germline, CDR1 is SGHVS and CDR2 is FQNEAQ. Trimming removed 2 bases from V and 9 bases from J, with 20 bases in between. This CDR3 reads CASSLNFGQVFATIYF. CDR3 nucleotide sequence: TGTGCCAGCAGCTTAAATTTTGGCCAGGTGTTTGCCACCATATATTTT.

The rearrangement uses TRBV2 and TRBJ2-3; D may be TRBD1 (5 bases). Germline V gene lookup returns CDR1 SNHLY and CDR2 FYNNEI. This CDR3 has 15 amino acids. V was trimmed by 4 bases and J by 4 bases, leaving 15 bases between them. The CDR3 DNA reads as TGTGCCAGCAGTGCGAGGTTCATCAGGGCAGATACGCAGTATTTT. This gives the protein CASSARFIRADTQYF.

The chain couples TRBV5-1 to TRBJ2-1; D is ambiguous. Germline assignment: CDR1 SGHRS and CDR2 YFSETQ. V lost 1 base and J lost 2, with 13 bases in between. The CDR3 is made up of 16 amino acids. The CDR3 DNA reads TGCGCCAGCAGCTTGTACGCGACATCGACCTACAATGAGCAGTTCTTC. It yields the protein CASSLYATSTYNEQFF.